Following are 18 T cell receptor beta chains from one sample sequenced in a study of spatial heterogeneity in lung cancer. The study, taken as a whole, reports: How many expanded intratumoral alpha and beta TCRs were present tracked the tumor mutation count, which was a count of nonsynonymous mutations.

TCRdb analysed the 5' RACE reads with MiXCR anew, one entry per CDR3 protein. The sample contains 2,400 or so distinct CDR3 sequences, 15% of which appear only once. Regarding time point: sample taken at primary tumor resection. The antigens these receptors bind are not known. The material sequenced was lung tumor tissue, taken at surgery. The receptors originated from a female donor with early-stage non-small cell lung cancer.

By frequency in the sample, this clonotype is medium-sized. The V and J genes are TRBV7-9 and TRBJ1-2, with 9 nucleotides matching TRBD1. Germline CDR1 reads SEHNR; CDR2 reads FQNEAQ (reference sequence). V lost 5 bases to trimming and J lost 4 bases; unmatched junction nucleotides: 11. The CDR3 runs to 16 residues. CDR3 nucleotides: TGTGCCAGCAGCCAACAAGCCGGGACAGGGACCTATGGCTACACCTTC. Amino acids: CASSQQAGTGTYGYTF.

Sample share makes this clonotype medium-sized. The chain carries TRBV29-1 and TRBJ2-7; D is unresolved. Germline lookup yields CDR1 SQVTM and CDR2 ANQGSEA. The CDR3 is 14 amino acids. The V gene lost 0 bases and the J gene lost 4 bases, with 13 bases spanning the gap. The CDR3 sequence is CSVEDLVRRYEQYF. CDR3 nucleotide sequence: TGCAGCGTTGAAGATTTAGTACGTCGTTACGAGCAGTACTTC.

The rearrangement joins TRBV10-3 to TRBJ2-7; D is undetermined. CDR3 length: 12 amino acids. From germline, CDR1 is ENHRY and CDR2 SYGVKD. V lost 4 bases, J lost 7 bases, and 11 bases lay in between. This CDR3 reads CAISVGSQEQYF. In DNA form, the CDR3 reads TGTGCCATCAGTGTCGGCAGCCAGGAGCAGTACTTC.

By proportion, this clonotype is medium-sized. The chain carries TRBV7-6 and TRBJ2-7; D unclear. Trimming cost V 1 base and J 6 bases, with 7 bases left between them. The CDR3 length is 12 residues. The germline V gene has CDR1 SGHVS and CDR2 FNYEAQ. CDR3 coding DNA: TGTGCCAGCAGCTTAGATGTGGGCGAGCAGTACTTC. Translation: CASSLDVGEQYF.

By sample fraction, this clonotype is medium-sized. The chain joins TRBV19 to TRBJ2-5; 7 bases align to TRBD1. The J segment lost 3 bases and the V segment lost 0 bases, leaving 1 base of the junction unmatched. CDR3 length: 14 amino acids. Per germline, CDR1 LNHDA and CDR2 SQIVND (reference sequence). Written as DNA, the CDR3 is TGTGCCAGTAGTATAGACGGGACAGAAGAGACCCAGTACTTC. This gives the protein CASSIDGTEETQYF.

This clonotype was picked up many times. The J gene is TRBJ2-1, the V gene TRBV2; 7 bases line up with TRBD2. Trimming took 6 bases from V and 8 from J; bases not matched to a gene: 10. This CDR3 has 14 amino acids. From germline, CDR1 is SNHLY and CDR2 FYNNEI. The CDR3 loop reads CASRGSGPRDEQFF. CDR3 nucleotides: TGTGCCAGCAGGGGTAGCGGGCCAAGGGATGAGCAGTTCTTC.

Within the sample, this clonotype is medium-sized (0.01 to 0.1%). The genes are TRBV12-3 or TRBV12-4 and TRBJ2-7, with D unclear. Trimming shortened V by 2 bases and J by 0 bases, and 5 bases separated the two germline ends. There are 13 residues in the CDR3. The CDR3 coding sequence is TGTGCCAGCAGTTTATCCCACTCCTACGAGCAGTACTTC. Its translation is CASSLSHSYEQYF.

By sample share, this clonotype is medium-sized. The chain couples TRBV4-2 to TRBJ2-3, with 13 bases matching TRBD2. In germline, CDR1 is LGHNA, CDR2 YNFKEQ. This CDR3 spans 17 amino acids. J was trimmed by 5 bases and V by 6 bases; bases with no gene match: 11. The DNA of the CDR3 is TGTGCCAGCAGACCAGTCACTAGCGGGGGGGCAGGAGATACGCAGTATTTT. Amino acid sequence: CASRPVTSGGAGDTQYF.

By share, this clonotype ranks as medium-sized. This chain links TRBV11-2 with TRBJ2-3; D is perhaps TRBD2 (7 bases). Trimming left V 2 bases short and J 6 bases short, with 12 bases between. The germline CDR1 and CDR2 sequences are SGHAT and FQNNGV. The CDR3 consists of 14 residues. The CDR3 spells CASSLIRGGDTQYF. In DNA, the CDR3 is TGTGCCAGCAGCTTAATCAGGGGAGGGGATACGCAGTATTTT.

The chain uses TRBV5-1 and TRBJ2-5; TRBD1 agrees at 7 bases. Unmatched junction bases numbered 5, after V lost 2 bases and J lost 4 bases. Per the germline V gene, CDR1 is SGHRS and CDR2 is YFSETQ. CDR3 length equals 14 residues. The CDR3 reads CASSLRDSLETQYF. In nucleotides, the CDR3 is TGCGCCAGCAGCTTAAGGGACAGCTTAGAGACCCAGTACTTC. The full variable domain, with the rest looked up from reference TRBV5-1 and TRBJ2-5, is KAGVTQTPRYLIKTRGQQVTLSCSPISGHRSVSWYQQTPGQGLQFLFEYFSETQRNKGNFPGRFSGRQFSNSRSEMNVSTLELGDSALYLCASSLRDSLETQYFGPGTRLLVL.

This clonotype is termed medium-sized. V and J are TRBV7-9 and TRBJ2-4; 8 bases match TRBD1. V lost 3 bases, J lost 5 bases, and 9 bases stayed unmatched. The CDR3 has 16 residues. Per germline, CDR1 SEHNR and CDR2 FQNEAQ (reference sequence). As DNA, the CDR3 is TGTGCCAGCAGCTTCGTCACAGGGGGTTTCGAAAACATTCAGTACTTC. This codes for CASSFVTGGFENIQYF. Full variable domain (rest looked up from reference TRBV7-9 and TRBJ2-4): DTGVSQNPRHKITKRGQNVTFRCDPISEHNRLYWYRQTLGQGPEFLTYFQNEAQLEKSRLLSDRFSAERPKGSFSTLEIQRTEQGDSAMYLCASSFVTGGFENIQYFGAGTRLSVL.

This clonotype rates as medium-sized (0.01 to 0.1%). V gene TRBV20-1 combines with J gene TRBJ1-5; D is ambiguous. In germline, CDR1 is DFQATT, CDR2 SNEGSKA (reference sequence). This CDR3 region has 13 residues. Deletions cut 3 bases from V and 3 bases from J, with 9 bases between. The CDR3 DNA sequence: TGCAGTGCTAGTTCGGTTTCCAATCAGCCCCAGCATTTT. It translates to CSASSVSNQPQHF.

This clonotype ranks as medium-sized. The gene calls are TRBV11-2 and TRBJ2-7; 13 positions agree with TRBD2. V gave up 3 bases and J gave up 4 bases; unmatched junction bases: 0. CDR3 length: 14 amino acids. CDR1 is SGHAT and CDR2 is FQNNGV in the germline V gene. CDR3 in DNA: TGTGCCAGCAGCTTGGGACTAGCGGGGTACGAGCAGTACTTC. This gives the protein CASSLGLAGYEQYF.

The V and J genes are TRBV20-1 and TRBJ2-2; a weak D match, TRBD1 (6 bases). The CDR3 is 14 amino acids. The V gene's germline CDR1 is DFQATT and CDR2 SNEGSKA (reference sequence). Trimming took off 0 bases at V and 5 bases at J, with 10 bases between the two ends. Written as DNA, the CDR3 is TGCAGTGCTAGAGACAGGGGACGGACCGGGGAGCTGTTTTTT. Translation gives CSARDRGRTGELFF.

This clonotype is classed as medium-sized. The V gene is TRBV6-5, the J gene TRBJ2-5; D uncertain. Trimming removed 4 bases at V and 4 bases at J, with 13 bases between. The CDR3 consists of 14 residues. Looked up from germline, CDR1 is MNHEY and CDR2 is SVGAGI. The CDR3 region is CASSWSAIAETQYF. The CDR3 bases are TGTGCCAGCAGTTGGTCAGCGATCGCAGAGACCCAGTACTTC.

Judged by abundance, this clonotype is medium-sized. This chain connects TRBV19 to TRBJ1-1, with D possibly being TRBD1 (5 bases). This CDR3 contains 15 residues. Germline V gene data show CDR1 as LNHDA and CDR2 as SQIVND (reference sequence). The V end lost 7 bases, the J end lost 1 base, and 16 bases lay between the germline ends. CDR3 sequence reads: CASTAGGVGNTEAFF. CDR3 sequence (DNA): TGTGCCAGTACCGCCGGGGGGGTTGGGAACACTGAAGCTTTCTTT.

This clonotype came up once. This chain links TRBV19 with TRBJ2-2; D is perhaps TRBD1 (5 bases). V lost 6 bases and J 1 base, leaving 9 bases between the germline ends. CDR1 LNHDA and CDR2 SQIVND come from the germline V gene (reference sequence). The CDR3 contains 14 residues. CDR3 in DNA: TGTGCCAGTAGCTGGGGCCTGAACACCGGGGAGCTGTTTTTT. Its translation is CASSWGLNTGELFF. Full variable domain (outside the CDR3, taken from reference TRBV19 and TRBJ2-2): DGGITQSPKYLFRKEGQNVTLSCEQNLNHDAMYWYRQDPGQGLRLIYYSQIVNDFQKGDIAEGYSVSREKKESFPLTVTSAQKNPTAFYLCASSWGLNTGELFFGEGSRLTVL.

This clonotype is medium-sized in the sample. The V gene is TRBV7-2, the J gene TRBJ2-3; possibly TRBD1 or TRBD2 for D (5 bases each). The CDR3 is 15 amino acids. The V gene lost 2 bases and the J gene lost 1 base, with 10 bases spanning the gap. The germline V gene encodes CDR1 SGHTA and CDR2 FQGNSA. This chain's CDR3 is CASSLHGTGTDTQYF. CDR3 coding DNA: TGTGCCAGCAGCTTACACGGGACCGGCACAGATACGCAGTATTTT.